This TCR beta chain was retrieved from a study of shared clonotypes between healthy human individuals. Healthy and HIV-negative, the adult donors had no recent acute infections or vaccinations. Study conclusions and caveats: Non-shared clonotypes showed lower generation probabilities than clonotypes common to all four donors. The small donor group covered limited genetic and exposure diversity. Around 5% was the fraction of naive CD4 clonotypes found shared across several donors.

The germline CDR1 and CDR2 sequences are SGDLS and YYNGEE. With V trimmed by 3 bases and J by 3 bases, 4 bases remained unmatched. The CDR3 is made up of 14 amino acids. Concerning this clone: Its antigen is currently unknown.

The assay was immunoSEQ multiplex PCR, and TCRdb's table has in-frame clones only and misses some. Among roughly 1.4 million clones listed, approximately 98.5% were seen once. This clonotype was sampled from a man aged 30 to 45 in good health. The specimen was naive CD4+ T cells sorted from blood. Described subset: CD45RA+ positively selected. This rearrangement joins TRBV9 to TRBJ2-7; 9 bases match TRBD1. The CDR3 sequence is CASSGDRGDYEQYF. CDR3 coding DNA: TGTGCCAGCAGCGGTGACAGGGGGGACTACGAGCAGTACTTC.